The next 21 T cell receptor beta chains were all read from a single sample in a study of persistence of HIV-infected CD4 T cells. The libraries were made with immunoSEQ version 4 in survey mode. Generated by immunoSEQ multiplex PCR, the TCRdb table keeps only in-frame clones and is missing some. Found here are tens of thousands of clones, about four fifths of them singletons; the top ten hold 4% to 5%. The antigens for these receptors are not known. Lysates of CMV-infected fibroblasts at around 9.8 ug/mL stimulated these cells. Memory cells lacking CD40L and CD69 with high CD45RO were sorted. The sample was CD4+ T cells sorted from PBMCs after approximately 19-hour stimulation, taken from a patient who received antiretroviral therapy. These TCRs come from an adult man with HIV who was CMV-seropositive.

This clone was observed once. This chain's CDR3 is CAGSPEGAGDEQFF. In nucleotides, the CDR3 is TGTGCCGGTTCGCCGGAGGGGGCCGGCGATGAGCAGTTCTTC. The chain carries TRBV28 and TRBJ2-1, with D possibly being TRBD1 (7 bases). Trimming removed 11 bases at V and 8 bases at J, with 22 bases between. CDR3 size: 14 residues. Germline V lookup: CDR1 MDHEN, CDR2 SYDVKM.

The CDR3 is CASRLGISTDTQYF. The CDR3 coding sequence is TGTGCCAGCAGGCTAGGAATTAGCACAGATACGCAGTATTTT. V is TRBV28 and J is TRBJ2-3; D not resolved. The CDR3 runs to 14 residues. Trimming removed 6 bases from V and 0 bases from J, with 10 bases in between. The V gene's germline CDR1 is MDHEN and CDR2 SYDVKM. The full variable domain, rest sourced from reference TRBV28 and TRBJ2-3, is DVKVTQSSRYLVKRTGEKVFLECVQDMDHENMFWYRQDPGLGLRLIYFSYDVKMKEKGDIPEGYSVSREKKERFSLILESASTNQTSMYLCASRLGISTDTQYFGPGTRLTVL.

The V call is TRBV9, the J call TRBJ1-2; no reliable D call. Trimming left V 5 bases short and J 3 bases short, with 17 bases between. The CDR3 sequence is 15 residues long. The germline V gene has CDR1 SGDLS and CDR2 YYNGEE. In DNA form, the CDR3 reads TGTGCCAGCAGTATCGGTCTCACCCAGGACTATGGCTACACCTTC. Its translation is CASSIGLTQDYGYTF.

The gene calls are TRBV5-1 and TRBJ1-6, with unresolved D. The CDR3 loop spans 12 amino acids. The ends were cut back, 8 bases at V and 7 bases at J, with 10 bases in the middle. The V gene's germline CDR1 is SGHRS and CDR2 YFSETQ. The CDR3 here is CASRSGNSPLHF. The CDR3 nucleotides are TGCGCCAGTCGTTCCGGGAATTCACCCCTCCACTTT. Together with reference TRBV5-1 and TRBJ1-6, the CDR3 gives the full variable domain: KAGVTQTPRYLIKTRGQQVTLSCSPISGHRSVSWYQQTPGQGLQFLFEYFSETQRNKGNFPGRFSGRQFSNSRSEMNVSTLELGDSALYLCASRSGNSPLHFGNGTRLTVT.

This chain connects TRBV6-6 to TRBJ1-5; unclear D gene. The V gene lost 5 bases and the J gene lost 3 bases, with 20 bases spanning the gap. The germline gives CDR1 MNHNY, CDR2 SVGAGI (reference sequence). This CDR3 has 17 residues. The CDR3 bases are TGTGCCAGCAGTCCCAAGGTTAGGGCTGTAGACAATCAGCCCCAGCATTTT. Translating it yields CASSPKVRAVDNQPQHF.

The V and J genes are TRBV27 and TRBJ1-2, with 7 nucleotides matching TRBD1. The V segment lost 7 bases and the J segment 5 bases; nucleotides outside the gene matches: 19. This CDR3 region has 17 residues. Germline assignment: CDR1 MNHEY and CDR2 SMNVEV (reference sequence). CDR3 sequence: CASTPGQGGGSAYGYTF. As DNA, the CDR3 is TGTGCCAGCACACCAGGGCAGGGGGGAGGGTCGGCATATGGCTACACCTTC.

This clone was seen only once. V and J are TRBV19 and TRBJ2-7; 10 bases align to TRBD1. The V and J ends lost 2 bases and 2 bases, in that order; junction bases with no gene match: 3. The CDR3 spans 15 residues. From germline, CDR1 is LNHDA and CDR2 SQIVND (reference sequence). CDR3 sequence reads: CASSIKGQGTYEQYF. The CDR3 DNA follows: TGTGCCAGTAGTATAAAGGGACAGGGGACCTACGAGCAGTACTTC.

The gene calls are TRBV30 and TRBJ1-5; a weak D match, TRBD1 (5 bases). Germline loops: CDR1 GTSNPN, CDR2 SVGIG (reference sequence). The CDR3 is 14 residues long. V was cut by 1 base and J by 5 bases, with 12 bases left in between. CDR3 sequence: CAWSADIVYQPQHF. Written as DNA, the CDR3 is TGTGCCTGGAGTGCGGACATAGTTTATCAGCCCCAGCATTTT.

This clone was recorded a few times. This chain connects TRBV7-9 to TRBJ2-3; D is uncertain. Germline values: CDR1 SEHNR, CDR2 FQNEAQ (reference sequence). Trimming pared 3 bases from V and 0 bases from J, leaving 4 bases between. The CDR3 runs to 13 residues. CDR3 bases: TGTGCCAGCAGCTTCCCGAGCACAGATACGCAGTATTTT. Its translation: CASSFPSTDTQYF.

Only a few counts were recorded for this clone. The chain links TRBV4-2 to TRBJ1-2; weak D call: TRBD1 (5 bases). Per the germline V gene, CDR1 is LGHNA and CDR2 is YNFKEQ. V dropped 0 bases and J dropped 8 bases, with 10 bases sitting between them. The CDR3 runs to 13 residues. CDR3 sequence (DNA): TGTGCCAGCAGCCAAGAGGGGGGATTCGGCTACACCTTC. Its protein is CASSQEGGFGYTF.

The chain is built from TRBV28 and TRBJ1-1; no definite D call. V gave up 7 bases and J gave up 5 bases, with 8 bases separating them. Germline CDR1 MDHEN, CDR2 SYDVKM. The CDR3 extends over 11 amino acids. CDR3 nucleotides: TGTGCCAGCACCCGGCCGACTGAAGCTTTCTTT. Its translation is CASTRPTEAFF.

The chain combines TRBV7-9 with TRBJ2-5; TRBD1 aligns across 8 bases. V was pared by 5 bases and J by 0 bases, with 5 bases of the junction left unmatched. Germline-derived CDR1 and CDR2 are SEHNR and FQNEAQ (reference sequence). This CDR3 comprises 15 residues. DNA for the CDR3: TGTGCCAGCAGCCCAGGGGGCAGATACCAAGAGACCCAGTACTTC. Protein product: CASSPGGRYQETQYF.

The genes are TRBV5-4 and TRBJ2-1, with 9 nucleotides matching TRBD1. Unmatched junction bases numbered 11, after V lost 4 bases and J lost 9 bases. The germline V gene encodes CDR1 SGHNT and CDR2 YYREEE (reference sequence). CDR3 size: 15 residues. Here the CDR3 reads CASSPGTGFNLEQFF. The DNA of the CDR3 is TGTGCCAGCAGCCCCGGGACAGGGTTCAACCTTGAGCAGTTCTTC.

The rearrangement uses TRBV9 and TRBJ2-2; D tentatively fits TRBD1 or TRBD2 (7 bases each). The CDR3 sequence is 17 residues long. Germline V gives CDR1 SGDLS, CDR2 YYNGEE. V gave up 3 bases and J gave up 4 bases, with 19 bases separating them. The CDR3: CASSASGGALSTGELFF. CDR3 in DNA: TGTGCCAGCAGCGCCTCAGGGGGGGCCTTAAGCACCGGGGAGCTGTTTTTT.

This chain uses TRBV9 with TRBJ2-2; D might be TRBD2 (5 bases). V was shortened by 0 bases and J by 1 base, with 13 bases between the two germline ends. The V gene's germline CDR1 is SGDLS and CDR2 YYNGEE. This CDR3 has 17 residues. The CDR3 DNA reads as TGTGCCAGCAGCGTAGGAGGGAGCAGACTGAACACCGGGGAGCTGTTTTTT. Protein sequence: CASSVGGSRLNTGELFF.

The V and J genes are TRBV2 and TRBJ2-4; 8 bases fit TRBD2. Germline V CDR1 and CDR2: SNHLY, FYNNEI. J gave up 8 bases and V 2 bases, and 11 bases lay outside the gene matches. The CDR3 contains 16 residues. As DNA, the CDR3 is TGTGCCAGCAGTGAAAAGGACCGGGGGGGTTGGGACATTCAGTACTTC. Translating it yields CASSEKDRGGWDIQYF.

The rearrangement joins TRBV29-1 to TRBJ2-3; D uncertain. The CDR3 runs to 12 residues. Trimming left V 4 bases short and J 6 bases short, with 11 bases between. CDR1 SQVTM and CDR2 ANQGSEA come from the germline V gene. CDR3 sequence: CSVAGVGDTQYF. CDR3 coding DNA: TGCAGCGTTGCTGGGGTGGGGGATACGCAGTATTTT.

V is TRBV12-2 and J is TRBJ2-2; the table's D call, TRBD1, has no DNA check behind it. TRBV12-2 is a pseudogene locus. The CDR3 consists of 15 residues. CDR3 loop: CASRLAADRTGELFF. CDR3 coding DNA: TGTGCAAGTCGCTTAGCGGCCGACAGGACCGGGGAGCTGTTTTTT.

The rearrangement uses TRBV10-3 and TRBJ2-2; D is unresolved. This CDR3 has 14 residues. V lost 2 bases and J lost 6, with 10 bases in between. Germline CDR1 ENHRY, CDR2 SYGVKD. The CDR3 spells CAISERAASGELFF. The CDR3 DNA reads TGTGCCATCAGTGAGAGGGCAGCGTCCGGGGAGCTGTTTTTT.

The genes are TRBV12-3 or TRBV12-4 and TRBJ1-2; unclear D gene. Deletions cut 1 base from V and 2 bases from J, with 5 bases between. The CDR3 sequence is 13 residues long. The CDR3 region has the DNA TGTGCCAGCAGTTTAGAAAAAAACTATGGCTACACCTTC. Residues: CASSLEKNYGYTF.

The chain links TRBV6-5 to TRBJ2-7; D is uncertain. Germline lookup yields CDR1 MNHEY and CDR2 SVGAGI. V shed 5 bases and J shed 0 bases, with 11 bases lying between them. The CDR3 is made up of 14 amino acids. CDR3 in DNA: TGTGCCAGCAGTCCCCGACCCATCTCCTACGAGCAGTACTTC. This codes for CASSPRPISYEQYF.